This T cell receptor beta chain was captured in a study of shared clonotypes between healthy human individuals. Study observations and caveats: Tissues were not sampled, only blood, and their repertoires likely differ.

Only in-frame clones appear in the TCRdb table, and some are missing; sequencing was by immunoSEQ multiplex PCR. Of under 2.5 million clones listed, less than 95% are singletons. V lost 3 bases, J lost 3 bases, and 12 bases lay in between. The CDR3 length is 15 residues. Germline-derived CDR1 and CDR2 are SGHRS and YFSETQ. In its sample, this clone was seen a few times. As yet, its antigen is unknown. The receptor was isolated from a man aged 18 to 29 in good health. Some clones in this sample may be carry-over from other donors' samples. The J gene is TRBJ2-2, the V gene TRBV5-1; D is possibly TRBD2 (6 bases). The sample comprised naive CD4+ T cells from PBMCs. Subset: CD45RA+ positively selected. CDR3 in amino acids: CASSYYGSDTGELFF. The CDR3 nucleotides are TGCGCCAGCAGCTATTACGGGAGTGACACCGGGGAGCTGTTTTTT.